A selection of T cell receptor beta chains follows, all from one sample in a study of cytomegalovirus exposure and HLA in healthy donors. Assay used: immunoSEQ multiplex PCR; TCRdb lists only in-frame clones, some missing. Altogether approximately 110,000 clones are present, approximately 11% being singletons, with the ten largest covering 16%. The sequencing input was PBMCs. The receptors were gathered from a man aged 40-49 years in good health and CMV-seropositive. The CDR3 runs from the conserved cysteine through the conserved F or W. A D gene is named only where the DNA matches it firmly.

TRBD1 | TRBV18 | CASSVDRGRTEAFF
TRBD1 | TRBV11-2 | CASTPRQGASYEQYF
. | TRBV19 | CASSIALSGNTIYF
. | TRBV11-2 | CASSLTRAGELFF
TRBD1 | TRBV5-1 | CASSFARGNEQFF
TRBD1 | TRBV7-8 | CASSLGAGGRETQYF
. | TRBV7-9 | CASSSGQNTEAFF
TRBD1 | TRBV7-2 | CASSLGTGVLYEQYF
. | TRBV4-3 | CASSQVTGSGVETQYF
TRBD1 | TRBV29-1 | CSARDRNSTDTQYF
TRBD1 | TRBV5-1 | CASSSNPTTGTEAFF
. | TRBV29-1 | CSVDLEGVYGYTF
. | TRBV27 | CASSFGAYNEQFF
TRBD2 | TRBV7-7 | CASAPGLAVYNEQFF
. | TRBV18 | CASSRELGGQETQYF
TRBD2 | TRBV5-4 | CASSQRGKTYEQYF
TRBD1 | TRBV19 | CASTWTGGANYGYTF
TRBD2 | TRBV2 | CASSDGTSGSADTQYF
. | TRBV18 | CASSPRQETTSGNTIYF
. | TRBV7-9 | CASSSTGQGQPQHF
TRBD2 | TRBV2 | CASSEAVKREAHEQYF
TRBD1 | TRBV28 | CASSLGTGQTDTQYF
TRBD2 | TRBV5-1 | CASSLTVAGNIYEQYF
TRBD2 | TRBV19 | CASSREGVGYNEQFF
TRBD1 | TRBV6-6 | CASSSRPGQGYTF
. | TRBV11-2 | CASSLVGAPGNTIYF
TRBD2 | TRBV5-4 | CASSLRTSATVLSYEQYF
. | TRBV6-6 | CASSYRDYGITDTQYF
. | TRBV28 | CASRLGKLGVIDTIYF
TRBD1 | TRBV19 | CASSQTGGETQYF
TRBD1 | TRBV10-2 | CASSGTGDGYTF
. | TRBV7-9 | CASSPGTYSYEQYF
. | TRBV7-2 | CASSQGQLAKNIQYF
TRBD2 | TRBV7-9 | CASSSTGTSVPDTQYF
TRBD2 | TRBV5-4 | CASSLGTSGRVYEQYF
. | TRBV6-6 | CASSLTGSGKEKLFF
TRBD1 | TRBV30 | CAWSLARQGHSRRYAGQNTEAFF
TRBD1 | TRBV5-6 | CASSRGQNYGYTF
. | TRBV5-4 | CASSRGGADTQYF
. | TRBV2 | CASRSGSGGNQPQHF
. | TRBV28 | CASTSGNVNTEAFF
TRBD2 | TRBV11-2 | CASSLAVAGGRDTQYF
TRBD1 | TRBV5-8 | CASSAGQGDEKLFF
. | TRBV19 | CASSNIQIAPYDEQFF
. | TRBV18 | CASSPRDSPTEAFF
. | TRBV19 | CASSITRGAYEQYF
TRBD2 | TRBV30 | CAWGTSLSYEQYF
TRBD1 | TRBV7-9 | CASSLGRGQVAYGYTF